This is a list of T cell receptor beta chains from one sample in a study of human T cells and chemical hapten exposure. Each CDR3 protein is one row after TCRdb ran MiXCR on the RACE reads. This sample carries over 85,000 distinct CDR3 sequences, 10% to 13% of them seen once, and the ten largest clones take under 3.5%. The sample here was whole blood, taken in connection with sensitization to the hapten diphenylcyclopropenone (DPC). These receptors all stem from an older woman with alopecia areata. Some clones in this sample may be carry-over from other donors' samples. Each CDR3 is given with its conserved first and last residue. Each record gives: V gene, clone size, J gene, D gene, CDR3 protein, CDR3 DNA. A D gene is named only where the DNA matches it firmly. Size values are once, few and many counts, or a class for expanded clones, and some rows have none.

V: TRBV24-1; size: many; J: TRBJ2-1; D: .; CDR3: CATSPGLGEQFF; DNA: TGTGCCACCAGTCCAGGTTTGGGTGAGCAGTTCTTC
V: TRBV6-1; size: .; J: TRBJ1-5; D: .; CDR3: CASVYGLNQPQHF; DNA: TGTGCCAGCGTGTACGGACTAAATCAGCCCCAGCATTTT
V: TRBV14; size: few; J: TRBJ2-5; D: .; CDR3: CASSRAAGAGGEETQYF; DNA: TGTGCCAGCAGCCGTGCCGCGGGGGCCGGCGGTGAGGAGACCCAGTACTTC
V: TRBV7-2; size: many; J: TRBJ2-5; D: .; CDR3: CASSLADQETQYF; DNA: TGTGCCAGCAGCTTGGCGGACCAAGAGACCCAGTACTTC
V: TRBV7-9; size: many; J: TRBJ1-2; D: .; CDR3: CASSPKGLHNYGYTF; DNA: TGTGCCAGCAGCCCGAAGGGCCTACATAACTATGGCTACACCTTC
V: TRBV30; size: few; J: TRBJ2-7; D: .; CDR3: CAWSPTARVVEYF; DNA: TGTGCCTGGAGTCCCACAGCCCGTGTCGTCGAGTACTTC
V: TRBV18; size: many; J: TRBJ2-1; D: .; CDR3: CASSPQGSYNEQFF; DNA: TGTGCCAGCTCACCACAGGGTTCCTACAATGAGCAGTTCTTC
V: TRBV5-4; size: many; J: TRBJ1-1; D: .; CDR3: CASSFGVGEAEAFF; DNA: TGTGCCAGCAGCTTCGGGGTAGGGGAGGCTGAAGCTTTCTTT
V: TRBV18; size: .; J: TRBJ1-5; D: .; CDR3: CASSPRPGKNSNQPQHF; DNA: TGTGCCAGCTCACCCAGACCCGGGAAGAATAGCAATCAGCCCCAGCATTTT
V: TRBV3-1; size: many; J: TRBJ1-4; D: .; CDR3: CASSQDGGANEKLFF; DNA: TGTGCCAGCAGCCAAGACGGGGGAGCTAATGAAAAACTGTTTTTT
V: TRBV4-2; size: .; J: TRBJ2-1; D: .; CDR3: CASSGGGYNEQFF; DNA: TGTGCCAGCAGCGGAGGGGGATACAATGAGCAGTTCTTC
V: TRBV29-1; size: many; J: TRBJ2-7; D: TRBD1; CDR3: CSVASGQGAKEQYF; DNA: TGCAGCGTTGCATCGGGACAGGGGGCTAAGGAGCAGTACTTC
V: TRBV10-3; size: few; J: TRBJ1-5; D: .; CDR3: CAISEFGEQPQHF; DNA: TGTGCCATCAGTGAGTTCGGGGAACAGCCCCAGCATTTT
V: TRBV27; size: many; J: TRBJ2-3; D: .; CDR3: CASRLTSTDTQYF; DNA: TGTGCCAGCCGACTCACTTCCACAGATACGCAGTATTTT
V: TRBV6-6; size: .; J: TRBJ2-2; D: .; CDR3: CASSKPGLGSGELFF; DNA: TGTGCCAGCAGTAAACCGGGACTTGGGTCCGGGGAGCTGTTTTTT
V: TRBV6-2/TRBV6-3; size: many; J: TRBJ1-2; D: .; CDR3: CASSYSWADPNYGYTF; DNA: TGTGCCAGCAGTTACTCGTGGGCCGATCCTAACTATGGCTACACCTTC
V: TRBV18; size: many; J: TRBJ2-7; D: .; CDR3: CASSPGVVQYF; DNA: TGTGCCAGCTCACCCGGTGTGGTTCAGTACTTC
V: TRBV7-3; size: many; J: TRBJ2-2; D: TRBD1; CDR3: CASSFSGGSMTGELFF; DNA: TGTGCCAGCAGCTTTTCAGGGGGCTCCATGACCGGGGAGCTGTTTTTT
V: TRBV6-2/TRBV6-3; size: few; J: TRBJ2-7; D: .; CDR3: CASSRIAAYEQYF; DNA: TGTGCCAGCAGCCGTATTGCTGCCTACGAGCAGTACTTC
V: TRBV18; size: .; J: TRBJ2-5; D: .; CDR3: CASSPQQGPSQETQYF; DNA: TGTGCCAGCTCACCCCAGCAGGGGCCGTCTCAAGAGACCCAGTACTTC
V: TRBV20-1; size: .; J: TRBJ2-3; D: TRBD1; CDR3: CSARDRLNTDTQYF; DNA: TGCAGTGCGAGGGACAGACTAAACACAGATACGCAGTATTTT
V: TRBV6-6; size: many; J: TRBJ1-1; D: .; CDR3: CASTTGRGVDTEAFF; DNA: TGTGCCAGCACCACAGGAAGAGGGGTTGACACTGAAGCTTTCTTT
V: TRBV11-2; size: .; J: TRBJ2-1; D: .; CDR3: CATMAGRGNNEQFF; DNA: TGTGCGACCATGGCGGGACGGGGTAACAATGAGCAGTTCTTC
V: TRBV4-1; size: many; J: TRBJ2-5; D: .; CDR3: CASSQDQETQYF; DNA: TGCGCCAGCAGCCAGGACCAAGAGACCCAGTACTTC
V: TRBV20-1; size: few; J: TRBJ1-2; D: TRBD1; CDR3: CSALRGTGGSGYTF; DNA: TGCAGTGCTCTTCGGGGGACAGGGGGCAGCGGCTACACCTTC
V: TRBV7-9; size: many; J: TRBJ1-1; D: .; CDR3: CASNLGGGISGSGTEAFF; DNA: TGTGCCAGCAACTTAGGAGGGGGGATCAGCGGGAGTGGCACTGAAGCTTTCTTT
V: TRBV7-9; size: many; J: TRBJ2-5; D: .; CDR3: CASSLDSKRTQYF; DNA: TGTGCCAGCAGCCTCGACAGTAAGAGAACCCAGTACTTC
V: TRBV7-6; size: .; J: TRBJ2-7; D: .; CDR3: CASSLGAQGHEQYF; DNA: TGTGCCAGCAGCTTAGGCGCACAGGGTCACGAGCAGTACTTC
V: TRBV19; size: .; J: TRBJ2-6; D: .; CDR3: CASSKGEAGANVLTF; DNA: TGTGCCAGCTCTAAAGGGGAGGCCGGGGCCAACGTCCTGACTTTC
V: TRBV10-1; size: few; J: TRBJ2-3; D: TRBD1; CDR3: CASSGRTGGPDTQYF; DNA: TGCGCCAGCAGTGGGAGGACAGGGGGCCCAGATACGCAGTATTTT
V: TRBV7-2; size: many; J: TRBJ1-4; D: .; CDR3: CASSAQGLREKLFF; DNA: TGTGCCAGCAGCGCCCAGGGGCTTCGAGAAAAACTGTTTTTT
V: TRBV20-1; size: many; J: TRBJ2-1; D: TRBD2; CDR3: CSARVIAGGLRYNEQFF; DNA: TGCAGTGCTAGAGTAATAGCGGGGGGGCTCCGGTACAATGAGCAGTTCTTC
V: TRBV7-6; size: many; J: TRBJ2-5; D: TRBD1; CDR3: CASSRDRQETQYF; DNA: TGTGCCAGCAGCCGGGACAGACAAGAGACCCAGTACTTC
V: TRBV5-5; size: .; J: TRBJ2-7; D: TRBD1; CDR3: CASSLGLQGAGEQYF; DNA: TGTGCCAGCAGCTTGGGGTTACAGGGGGCTGGCGAGCAGTACTTC
V: TRBV6-2/TRBV6-3; size: .; J: TRBJ2-1; D: TRBD2; CDR3: CASQRGLGNEQFF; DNA: TGTGCCAGCCAGCGGGGGCTGGGCAATGAGCAGTTCTTC
V: TRBV10-3; size: few; J: TRBJ2-1; D: TRBD1; CDR3: CATTGGTYNEQFF; DNA: TGTGCCACTACAGGGGGAACCTACAATGAGCAGTTCTTC
V: TRBV30; size: .; J: TRBJ2-7; D: TRBD1; CDR3: CAYHGQGWDEQYF; DNA: TGTGCCTACCACGGACAGGGGTGGGACGAGCAGTACTTC
V: TRBV11-2; size: few; J: TRBJ1-4; D: TRBD1; CDR3: CASSHSQGPLTTNEKLFF; DNA: TGTGCCAGCAGTCACTCACAGGGGCCCCTGACGACTAATGAAAAACTGTTTTTT
V: TRBV7-2; size: .; J: TRBJ1-6; D: TRBD1; CDR3: CASSWGQGYNSPLHF; DNA: TGTGCCAGCAGCTGGGGACAGGGTTATAATTCACCCCTCCACTTT
V: TRBV7-9; size: .; J: TRBJ2-3; D: .; CDR3: CASSLVILTDTQYF; DNA: TGTGCCAGCAGCTTAGTTATCCTCACAGATACGCAGTATTTT
V: TRBV3-1; size: many; J: TRBJ1-2; D: .; CDR3: CASSQDATYGYTF; DNA: TGTGCCAGCAGCCAAGATGCGACCTATGGCTACACCTTC